The source of this T cell receptor (beta chain) is a study of blood T cell repertoires in COVID-19. Using immunoSEQ multiplex PCR, the repertoire was profiled, and TCRdb retains in-frame clones only, with some absent. This sample has about 150,000 clones, with around 80% found just once. The CDR3 runs 14 residues. Germline loops: CDR1 SNHLY, CDR2 FYNNEI. V was pared by 6 bases and J by 5 bases, with 7 bases of the junction left unmatched. In terms of age and location, participants ranged from roughly 18 to 95 years and lived in about two dozen US areas. The gene calls are TRBV2 and TRBJ1-5; 7 bases map to TRBD1. The TCR was taken from a man aged 50 to 59 who had recovered from COVID-19. Input material: PBMCs or T cells enriched from blood (not recorded which). CDR3 residues: CASRRSGGYQPQHF. CDR3 coding DNA: TGTGCCAGCAGGAGGTCAGGGGGTTATCAGCCCCAGCATTTT.